Presented here are 29 T cell receptor beta chains from one specimen sequenced in a study of beta chain features in type 1 diabetes. Expressed TCRB transcripts were sequenced because the isolated RNA had all been reverse transcribed beforehand. Measured with immunoSEQ multiplex PCR; TCRdb has only the in-frame clones, and not every one. The sample has around 330,000 clones; 9.5% to 12% are singletons. Sequenced input: naive CD4+ T cells from blood. These receptor sequences come from a young woman in good health.

This chain links TRBV5-1 with TRBJ1-2, with 9 nucleotides matching TRBD1. Per the germline V gene, CDR1 is SGHRS and CDR2 is YFSETQ. The CDR3 contains 14 residues. Unmatched junction bases numbered 5, after V lost 4 bases and J lost 4 bases. This chain's CDR3 is CASSPETGGYGYTF. The CDR3 DNA follows: TGCGCCAGCAGCCCAGAGACAGGGGGCTATGGCTACACCTTC.

This rearrangement joins TRBV6-6 to TRBJ2-7, with 11 bases matching TRBD2. There are 14 residues in the CDR3. Germline loops: CDR1 MNHNY, CDR2 SVGAGI (reference sequence). J gave up 3 bases and V 6 bases, and 4 bases lay outside the gene matches. CDR3 DNA sequence: TGTGCCAGCAGCCCCGGGACTAGCGGCTACGAGCAGTACTTC. It translates to CASSPGTSGYEQYF.

This chain uses TRBV7-9 with TRBJ2-7; 7 positions match TRBD1. CDR3 length: 14 amino acids. J gave up 5 bases and V 5 bases, and 9 bases lay outside the gene matches. In germline, CDR1 is SEHNR, CDR2 FQNEAQ (reference sequence). CDR3 in amino acids: CASSLDRVWNEQYF. CDR3 coding DNA: TGTGCCAGCAGCCTCGACAGGGTCTGGAACGAGCAGTACTTC.

This sequence joins TRBV4-2 and TRBJ2-5; maybe TRBD2 (6 bases). Germline CDR1 is LGHNA and CDR2 is YNFKEQ. The CDR3 loop spans 17 amino acids. The V end was cut by 0 bases, the J end by 4 bases, with 18 bases between. In DNA, the CDR3 is TGTGCCAGCAGCCAAGACGGCGCCCTGGGGAGGACAGAGACCCAGTACTTC. It yields the protein CASSQDGALGRTETQYF.

In this sample, this clone turned up a few times. The CDR3 protein is CASSLREAYNEQFF. The CDR3 DNA reads as TGCGCCAGCAGCTTGCGGGAGGCCTACAATGAGCAGTTCTTC. V and J are TRBV5-1 and TRBJ2-1, with 7 bases lining up with TRBD2. The CDR3 has 14 residues. CDR1 and CDR2 from the germline V gene are SGHRS and YFSETQ. The J segment lost 2 bases and the V segment lost 1 base, leaving 0 bases of the junction unmatched. Full variable domain (rest looked up from reference TRBV5-1 and TRBJ2-1): KAGVTQTPRYLIKTRGQQVTLSCSPISGHRSVSWYQQTPGQGLQFLFEYFSETQRNKGNFPGRFSGRQFSNSRSEMNVSTLELGDSALYLCASSLREAYNEQFFGPGTRLTVL.

This clone was seen a handful of times. The rearrangement joins TRBV29-1 to TRBJ1-2, with 12 bases matching TRBD1. J lost 4 bases, V lost 6 bases, and 6 bases had no gene match. The CDR3 sequence is 14 residues long. Germline CDR1 is SQVTM and CDR2 is ANQGSEA. The CDR3 region has the DNA TGCAGCGTCCGGGACAGGGGGCAAACCTATGGCTACACCTTC. Translating gives CSVRDRGQTYGYTF.

This clone has more than one count but fewer than ten. The chain uses TRBV7-2 and TRBJ2-3; TRBD2 agrees at 7 bases. Germline V CDR1 and CDR2: SGHTA, FQGNSA. The CDR3 contains 15 residues. V was clipped by 4 bases and J by 2 bases; unmatched bases: 6. CDR3 sequence reads: CASSSPGGFTDTQYF. The CDR3 coding sequence is TGTGCCAGCAGCTCTCCGGGAGGATTCACAGATACGCAGTATTTT. The whole variable domain, filled in from reference TRBV7-2 and TRBJ2-3, reads GAGVSQSPSNKVTEKGKDVELRCDPISGHTALYWYRQSLGQGLEFLIYFQGNSAPDKSGLPSDRFSAERTGGSVSTLTIQRTQQEDSAVYLCASSSPGGFTDTQYFGPGTRLTVL.

This clone has a handful of counts. The chain uses TRBV10-2 and TRBJ2-1; maybe TRBD2 (6 bases). Germline V gene sequence: CDR1 WSHSY, CDR2 SAAADI. V lost 7 bases and J 7 bases, leaving 17 bases between the germline ends. This CDR3 spans 14 amino acids. CDR3 region: CASTPSGVRNEQFF. CDR3 coding DNA: TGCGCCAGCACCCCCTCGGGAGTGAGGAATGAGCAGTTCTTC.

This clone came up a few times. The chain joins TRBV6-6 to TRBJ2-5, with D uncertain. Germline assignment: CDR1 MNHNY and CDR2 SVGAGI (reference sequence). V was clipped by 0 bases and J by 10 bases, with 9 bases between them. This CDR3 is 12 amino acids long. For the CDR3, the DNA is TGTGCCAGCAGTTACTCGCAAAGAGGCCAGTACTTC. This encodes CASSYSQRGQYF.

The CDR3 is CASSYRQGANTGELFF. The CDR3, as DNA: TGTGCCAGCAGTTACCGACAGGGTGCGAACACCGGGGAGCTGTTTTTT. This chain uses TRBV6-5 with TRBJ2-2; TRBD1 aligns across 7 bases. Germline assignment: CDR1 MNHEY and CDR2 SVGAGI. The CDR3 extends over 16 amino acids. The J segment lost 0 bases and the V segment lost 2 bases, leaving 3 bases of the junction unmatched.

The sample holds a few counts of this clone. The V call is TRBV12-5, the J call TRBJ2-1; TRBD2 matches 12 bases. V was clipped by 6 bases and J by 7 bases; unmatched bases: 7. The CDR3 is 15 amino acids. CDR1 LGHNT and CDR2 FRNRAP come from the germline V gene. The chain's CDR3 is CASGPGTSGLNEQFF. In DNA form, the CDR3 reads TGTGCTAGTGGACCAGGGACTAGCGGGTTGAATGAGCAGTTCTTC.

This clone was counted a few times. The chain links TRBV30 to TRBJ2-7; D may be TRBD1 (6 bases). The CDR3 has 12 amino acids. CDR1 is GTSNPN and CDR2 is SVGIG in the germline V gene (reference sequence). Trimming pared 8 bases from V and 7 bases from J, leaving 18 bases between. CDR3 in amino acids: CAGSSRGGEQYF. The CDR3 DNA reads as TGTGCCGGCAGTAGCAGGGGTGGGGAGCAGTACTTC.

The V gene is TRBV25-1, the J gene TRBJ2-3; D not certain. V shed 5 bases and J shed 4 bases, with 10 bases lying between them. The CDR3 is made up of 13 amino acids. From germline, CDR1 is MGHDK and CDR2 SYGVNS. The CDR3 here is CASSTPAADTQYF. Written as DNA, the CDR3 is TGTGCCAGCAGTACTCCGGCGGCAGATACGCAGTATTTT.

V gene TRBV2 combines with J gene TRBJ2-1; possible D gene TRBD1, 5 bases. The CDR3 spans 14 residues. The V gene's germline CDR1 is SNHLY and CDR2 FYNNEI. Trimming cost V 7 bases and J 5 bases, with 15 bases left between them. The CDR3 sequence is CASTVRDRNNEQFF. The CDR3 region has the DNA TGTGCCAGCACTGTGAGAGACAGAAACAATGAGCAGTTCTTC.

This sequence joins TRBV11-1 and TRBJ2-7; 9 positions match TRBD1. Germline V CDR1 and CDR2: SGHAT, FQDESV (reference sequence). There are 15 residues in the CDR3. V shed 4 bases, J shed 3 bases, and the junction held 7 bases outside the gene matches. CDR3 sequence reads: CASSSRDRAFYEQYF. In nucleotides, the CDR3 is TGTGCCAGCAGCTCCCGGGACAGGGCTTTCTACGAGCAGTACTTC.

The gene calls are TRBV5-1 and TRBJ2-1; 10 bases align to TRBD2. The V gene end was trimmed by 7 bases and the J gene end by 4 bases; junction bases not matched to a gene: 2. CDR3 size: 13 residues. Germline loops: CDR1 SGHRS, CDR2 YFSETQ. The chain's CDR3 is CASGLAAYNEQFF. The CDR3 bases are TGCGCCAGCGGACTAGCGGCGTACAATGAGCAGTTCTTC.

A few counts support this clone. The chain has TRBV27 and TRBJ2-7; D is unresolved. The CDR3 extends over 13 amino acids. The ends were cut back, 10 bases at V and 0 bases at J, with 13 bases in the middle. Germline values: CDR1 MNHEY, CDR2 SMNVEV (reference sequence). The CDR3 DNA sequence: TGTGCCACCTTCGACACCTTCTCCTACGAGCAGTACTTC. It codes for CATFDTFSYEQYF.

The chain has TRBV29-1 and TRBJ2-7, with D possibly matching TRBD2 (5 bases). The CDR3 is 12 amino acids. CDR1 is SQVTM and CDR2 is ANQGSEA in the germline V gene. Deletions cut 7 bases from V and 2 bases from J, with 12 bases between. In DNA form, the CDR3 reads TGCAGCGCCCGACCTAGCCCCTACGAGCAGTACTTC. Protein product: CSARPSPYEQYF.

The chain couples TRBV6-5 to TRBJ1-2; D unclear. The CDR3 has 14 residues. Germline CDR1 MNHEY, CDR2 SVGAGI. V shed 7 bases and J shed 8 bases, with 20 bases lying between them. CDR3 residues: CASTYPGLTSGYTF. CDR3 in DNA: TGTGCCAGCACCTATCCCGGGCTCACTAGCGGCTACACCTTC.

This clone appeared a few times. This chain links TRBV7-3 with TRBJ2-1, with TRBD2 matching 12 bases. The CDR3 spans 13 residues. Germline V gene data show CDR1 as SGHTA and CDR2 as FQGTGA. V lost 10 bases and J lost 7; bases outside the gene matches: 5. The CDR3 is CATGLAGMNEQFF. For the CDR3, the DNA is TGTGCCACCGGACTAGCGGGGATGAATGAGCAGTTCTTC. Looking up the rest from reference TRBV7-3 and TRBJ2-1 gives the full variable domain: GAGVSQTPSNKVTEKGKYVELRCDPISGHTALYWYRQSLGQGPEFLIYFQGTGAADDSGLPNDRFFAVRPEGSVSTLKIQRTERGDSAVYLCATGLAGMNEQFFGPGTRLTVL.

The chain couples TRBV19 to TRBJ2-5, with 9 bases matching TRBD1. The trim removed 3 bases at V and 6 bases at J, leaving 5 bases unmatched. The germline CDR1 and CDR2 sequences are LNHDA and SQIVND (reference sequence). The length of the CDR3 is 14 residues. The CDR3 DNA is TGTGCCAGTAGTATGGGACAGGGTGACCAGACCCAGTACTTC. It codes for CASSMGQGDQTQYF.

This clone was seen only a few times. V gene TRBV7-2 combines with J gene TRBJ2-1; D gene ambiguous. CDR1 is SGHTA, CDR2 FQGNSA, per germline. CDR3 size: 13 residues. V lost 4 bases to trimming and J lost 5 bases, with 9 bases between them. This CDR3 reads CASSSLTDNEQFF. DNA of the CDR3: TGTGCCAGCAGCTCCCTTACGGACAATGAGCAGTTCTTC.

This clone occurred a few times. The J gene is TRBJ2-1, the V gene TRBV4-3; TRBD1 agrees at 9 bases. V dropped 0 bases and J dropped 9; count of bases not matched to a gene: 9. CDR3 size: 16 residues. The germline CDR1 and CDR2 sequences are LGHNA and YSLEER. CDR3 sequence (DNA): TGCGCCAGCAGCCAAGACCCCAGACAGGGGGTTAGTGAGCAGTTCTTC. Translation gives CASSQDPRQGVSEQFF.

In this sample, this clone turned up a few times. The genes are TRBV5-1 and TRBJ2-6; TRBD1 is a possible D gene (6 bases). There are 17 residues in the CDR3. Looked up from germline, CDR1 is SGHRS and CDR2 is YFSETQ. V gave up 4 bases and J gave up 2 bases, with 16 bases separating them. The CDR3 loop reads CASSGLTGSAGANVLTF. DNA of the CDR3: TGCGCCAGCAGCGGCCTGACAGGATCGGCTGGGGCCAACGTCCTGACTTTC.

A few counts support this clone. The chain couples TRBV19 to TRBJ2-3, with 8 bases matching TRBD1. J was trimmed by 7 bases and V by 4 bases; bases with no gene match: 10. The length of the CDR3 is 15 residues. Germline values: CDR1 LNHDA, CDR2 SQIVND (reference sequence). The CDR3 loop is CASSTPDRARYTQYF. The CDR3, as DNA: TGTGCCAGTAGTACCCCGGACAGGGCGCGGTATACGCAGTATTTT.

V usage is TRBV7-3 and J usage is TRBJ2-3; tentatively, D is TRBD1 (5 bases). V shed 6 bases and J shed 2 bases, with 15 bases lying between them. The germline gives CDR1 SGHTA, CDR2 FQGTGA. This CDR3 has 15 residues. The DNA for the CDR3 is TGTGCCAGCAGTACCGCAGGGATACTCACAGATACGCAGTATTTT. As protein: CASSTAGILTDTQYF.

The V and J genes are TRBV6-5 and TRBJ1-1, with 12 bases matching TRBD1. The length of the CDR3 is 15 residues. The V gene end was trimmed by 6 bases and the J gene end by 10 bases; junction bases not matched to a gene: 12. Germline V gene sequence: CDR1 MNHEY, CDR2 SVGAGI. CDR3 sequence: CASSPRDRGLGRAFF. The CDR3 coding sequence is TGTGCCAGCAGCCCCCGGGACAGGGGGCTCGGTCGAGCTTTCTTT.

The chain has TRBV7-3 and TRBJ2-5, with 10 bases identical to TRBD2. This CDR3 contains 16 residues. Germline loops: CDR1 SGHTA, CDR2 FQGTGA. V dropped 4 bases and J dropped 2; count of bases not matched to a gene: 7. This CDR3 is CASSSGLAEGQETQYF. The CDR3 bases are TGTGCCAGCAGCTCCGGACTAGCGGAGGGACAAGAGACCCAGTACTTC.

A few counts support this clone. The genes are TRBV7-3 and TRBJ1-1; D remains unclear. In germline, CDR1 is SGHTA, CDR2 FQGTGA. This CDR3 spans 13 amino acids. V lost 4 bases and J 0 bases, leaving 6 bases between the germline ends. The CDR3 is CASSSKLNTEAFF. The CDR3 region has the DNA TGTGCCAGCAGCTCTAAACTGAACACTGAAGCTTTCTTT. The complete variable domain, with remaining parts taken from reference TRBV7-3 and TRBJ1-1, reads GAGVSQTPSNKVTEKGKYVELRCDPISGHTALYWYRQSLGQGPEFLIYFQGTGAADDSGLPNDRFFAVRPEGSVSTLKIQRTERGDSAVYLCASSSKLNTEAFFGQGTRLTVV.